A selection of T cell receptor beta chains follows, all from one sample in a study of control samples from healthy donors and cancer patients. Generated by immunoSEQ multiplex PCR, the TCRdb table keeps only in-frame clones and is missing some. The repertoire holds 150,000 to 200,000 clones, roughly 94% seen once, with 8.5% in the top ten. Material for sequencing was blood. These receptors all come from a woman in her forties in good health. CDR3s include the opening cysteine and the closing phenylalanine or tryptophan. D genes are given only for firm matches. Rows give clone size only sometimes, using once, few, many, or a class for an expanded clone.

.,.,TRBJ2-2,TRBV18,16,CASSPRAGTTTGELFF,TGTGCCAGCTCACCACGGGCAGGGACGACCACCGGGGAGCTGTTTTTT
.,once,TRBJ1-5,TRBV5-5,16,CASSSAGTGGNQPQHF,TGTGCCAGCAGCAGCGCCGGGACGGGGGGCAATCAGCCCCAGCATTTT
.,.,TRBJ1-6,TRBV7-6,15,CASSLVRAHNSPLHF,TGTGCCAGCAGCTTAGTCAGGGCCCACAATTCACCCCTCCACTTT
.,.,TRBJ1-5,TRBV7-9,17,CASSLAAGGGAFQPQHF,TGTGCCAGCAGCTTAGCCGCCGGGGGGGGCGCGTTTCAGCCCCAGCATTTT
.,.,TRBJ1-5,TRBV15,16,CATSRDRGSGVQPQHF,TGTGCCACCAGCAGAGACAGGGGATCAGGGGTTCAGCCCCAGCATTTT
.,.,TRBJ2-5,TRBV25-1,14,CASSVTVESETQYF,TGTGCCAGCAGCGTGACAGTCGAGTCAGAGACCCAGTACTTC
.,.,TRBJ1-2,TRBV19,12,CASKLDGDGYTF,TGTGCCAGTAAACTGGATGGGGATGGCTACACCTTC
.,.,TRBJ2-1,TRBV19,14,CASSQSGVYNEQFF,TGTGCCAGTAGCCAAAGCGGAGTCTACAATGAGCAGTTCTTC
TRBD1,.,TRBJ1-2,TRBV9,13,CASSMDRVGGYTF,TGTGCCAGCAGCATGGACAGGGTAGGCGGCTACACCTTC
.,.,TRBJ2-4,TRBV13,15,CASSSQGGLVNIQYF,TGTGCCAGCAGCTCCCAGGGGGGACTAGTGAACATTCAGTACTTC
TRBD2,.,TRBJ2-1,TRBV5-6,16,CASSSPSGTTYNEQFF,TGTGCCAGCAGCTCGCCTAGCGGGACCACCTACAATGAGCAGTTCTTC
TRBD2,.,TRBJ2-3,TRBV19,14,CASLGLAREDTQYF,TGTGCCAGCCTGGGACTAGCGAGGGAGGATACGCAGTATTTT
.,.,TRBJ2-1,TRBV9,16,CASSVGSRVLSNEQFF,TGTGCCAGCAGCGTAGGGTCGCGGGTCTTGAGCAATGAGCAGTTCTTC
.,.,TRBJ2-7,TRBV7-9,15,CASSSLRGQNHEQYF,TGTGCCAGCAGTTCCCTGAGAGGACAGAACCACGAGCAGTACTTC
.,.,TRBJ1-2,TRBV30,12,CAWSPGATGYTF,TGTGCCTGGAGTCCCGGGGCAACAGGCTACACCTTC
.,once,TRBJ2-1,TRBV4-3,15,CASSQDARIYNEQFF,TGCGCCAGCAGCCAAGATGCCCGTATCTACAATGAGCAGTTCTTC
.,.,TRBJ1-6,TRBV18,16,CASSSSRADSGSPLHF,TGTGCCAGCTCATCGTCGAGGGCGGACTCAGGGTCACCCCTCCACTTT
.,.,TRBJ2-1,TRBV5-4,15,CASSLVGSPYNEQFF,TGTGCCAGCAGCTTGGTCGGGAGTCCCTACAATGAGCAGTTCTTC
.,.,TRBJ2-7,TRBV3-1/TRBV3-2,14,CASSPDRYSYEQYF,TGTGCCAGCAGCCCGGACAGATACAGCTACGAGCAGTACTTC
.,.,TRBJ1-5,TRBV4-1,17,CASSPYKGAISNQPQHF,TGCGCCAGCAGCCCCTATAAAGGGGCGATTAGCAATCAGCCCCAGCATTTT
.,.,TRBJ2-1,TRBV12-5,13,CASGLVQDNEQFF,TGTGCTAGTGGTTTGGTACAGGACAATGAGCAGTTCTTC
.,.,TRBJ1-1,TRBV27,13,CASSLSRGTEAFF,TGTGCCAGCAGTTTAAGTCGGGGGACTGAAGCTTTCTTT
TRBD1,.,TRBJ1-2,TRBV19,13,CASRPTGQAGYTF,TGTGCCAGTAGACCTACAGGACAGGCTGGCTACACCTTC
.,.,TRBJ1-1,TRBV5-6,12,CASSPGPGAAFF,TGTGCCAGCAGCCCGGGGCCGGGGGCGGCTTTCTTT
.,.,TRBJ1-3,TRBV2,13,CASSGTEGNTIYF,TGTGCCAGCAGTGGGACAGAAGGAAACACCATATATTTT
.,once,TRBJ2-6,TRBV4-3,16,CASSQAESSGANVLTF,TGCGCCAGCAGCCAAGCTGAGAGCTCTGGGGCCAACGTCCTGACTTTC
.,.,TRBJ2-7,TRBV6-6,14,CASSTGRVTYEQYF,TGTGCCAGCAGCACGGGCAGGGTGACCTACGAGCAGTACTTC
.,once,TRBJ1-2,TRBV30,14,CAWVGGADYYGYTF,TGTGCCTGGGTTGGGGGGGCGGATTACTATGGCTACACCTTC
.,.,TRBJ1-5,TRBV19,13,CASSAEAPRPQHF,TGTGCCAGTAGTGCGGAGGCCCCTCGGCCCCAGCATTTT
.,.,TRBJ2-2,TRBV7-2,13,CARRQENTGELFF,TGTGCCAGGCGACAGGAGAACACCGGGGAGCTGTTTTTT
.,.,TRBJ2-3,TRBV5-4,13,CASSGIASDTQYF,TGTGCCAGCAGCGGGATTGCCTCAGATACGCAGTATTTT
.,.,TRBJ2-5,TRBV18,13,CASSPFDQETQYF,TGTGCCAGCTCACCGTTCGACCAAGAGACCCAGTACTTC